These 23 T cell receptor beta chains share one sample of origin, sequenced in a study of post-analysis software for immune sequencing data (dated by TCRdb to between 2015 and 2017). The library was produced with PCR. Sequencing was carried out with an Illumina HiSeq 2500. Unique molecular identifiers were incorporated into TCR beta cDNA libraries to reduce PCR and sequencing biases. TCRdb redid the processing of the public reads, applying fastp at Q25 and MiXCR, and retained in-frame beta chains. CDR3 protein duplicates are merged, each entry listing the most common genes and DNA. The sample table holds hundreds of thousands of distinct CDR3 sequences, of which around 27% were seen once. About 0.5% of the sample rests with the top ten. Study-wide conclusions, independent of this receptor: Patients showed significantly higher frequencies than controls for a few TRBV segments, among them TRBV5-6, TRBV5-1 and TRBV20-1.

Their specific antigens are unknown. The sample taken for sequencing was blood. The receptors originated from a girl aged 5-17 years with multiple sclerosis.

This clonotype has a handful of counts. The chain combines TRBV9 with TRBJ1-2; maybe TRBD1 (6 bases). The CDR3 covers 15 residues. Germline CDR1 is SGDLS and CDR2 is YYNGEE. Between the trimmed V and J ends, which lost 3 bases and 4 bases, there was a span of 16 bases. As DNA, the CDR3 is TGTGCCAGCAGCGGATCAGGGGCCGAAGCCTATGGCTACACCTTC. It yields the protein CASSGSGAEAYGYTF.

This clonotype was counted between two and nine times. CDR3 DNA sequence: TGCAGCGTTGTGAGGTCTGCACAGCTCACTGAAGCTTTCTTT. As protein: CSVVRSAQLTEAFF. The V gene is TRBV29-1, the J gene TRBJ1-1; no reliable D call. The V and J ends lost 4 bases and 4 bases respectively, with 16 bases between them. There are 14 residues in the CDR3. Germline values: CDR1 SQVTM, CDR2 ANQGSEA.

The V call is TRBV5-1, the J call TRBJ1-1; no definite D call. Germline V CDR1 and CDR2: SGHRS, YFSETQ. V was clipped by 4 bases and J by 3 bases, with 10 bases between them. The CDR3 spans 13 residues. CDR3 sequence: CASSPHGDTEAFF. The CDR3 bases are TGCGCCAGCAGCCCTCACGGAGACACTGAAGCTTTCTTT.

In DNA, the CDR3 is TGTGCCAGCAGCCGGACCGGACAGGGATCGTGGGAGACCCGGTACTTC. Its translation is CASSRTGQGSWETRYF. This sequence joins TRBV7-2 and TRBJ2-7; 8 bases align to TRBD1. V was pared by 5 bases and J by 12 bases, with 21 bases of the junction left unmatched. Germline values: CDR1 SGHTA, CDR2 FQGNSA. This CDR3 contains 16 residues.

The chain joins TRBV7-2 to TRBJ1-6; D is possibly TRBD1 (6 bases). The CDR3 loop spans 16 amino acids. The V gene lost 6 bases and the J gene lost 14 bases, with 26 bases spanning the gap. Germline assignment: CDR1 SGHTA and CDR2 FQGNSA. In DNA, the CDR3 is TGTGCCAGCAGATCGGGGGGCGGGGCCCTGAGGAGTACCCTCCACTTT. It codes for CASRSGGGALRSTLHF.

The chain uses TRBV7-9 and TRBJ1-1, with D unresolved. Between the trimmed V and J ends, which lost 4 bases and 0 bases, there was a span of 12 bases. Germline CDR1 SEHNR, CDR2 FQNEAQ (reference sequence). The CDR3 contains 15 residues. The CDR3 loop is CASSSLRDVNTEAFF. The CDR3 DNA is TGTGCCAGCAGCTCCTTAAGGGATGTGAACACTGAAGCTTTCTTT.

This clonotype was observed a handful of times. This chain connects TRBV18 to TRBJ1-4; TRBD1 agrees at 7 bases. In germline, CDR1 is KGHSH, CDR2 LQKENI. The CDR3 loop spans 14 amino acids. J gave up 5 bases and V 6 bases, and 6 bases lay outside the gene matches. The DNA of the CDR3 is TGTGCCAGCTCGCGGACAGGCGAAAATGAAAAACTGTTTTTT. Residues: CASSRTGENEKLFF.

This chain links TRBV20-1 with TRBJ1-4; D is possibly TRBD1 (5 bases). The germline V gene encodes CDR1 DFQATT and CDR2 SNEGSKA (reference sequence). The CDR3 contains 15 residues. The V and J ends lost 1 base and 8 bases respectively, with 17 bases between them. The CDR3 bases are TGCAGTGCTAGAGGTTGGCTCGGGACCCGGGAAAAACTGTTTTTT. It encodes CSARGWLGTREKLFF.

This clonotype was counted a few times. The junction and the germline gene differ at one end; a read error may be behind it. The chain employs TRBV29-1 and TRBJ1-2, with TRBD1 as a possible D gene (5 bases). CDR3 length: 13 residues. Germline V CDR1 and CDR2: SQVTM, ANQGSEA. The chain's CDR3 is CSAGGRTPYGHTF. CDR3 in DNA: TGCAGCGCCGGAGGACGGACACCCTATGGCCACACCTTC.

As to this clonotype: Possible read error: a much larger clone is one base away. This chain connects TRBV29-1 to TRBJ2-4; no reliable D call. The CDR3 sequence is 11 residues long. CDR1 and CDR2 from the germline V gene are SQVTM and ANQGSEA. CDR3 in amino acids: CGVEEKPGQYF. CDR3 nucleotides: TGCGGCGTTGAAGAAAAGCCCGGGCAGTACTTC.

This clonotype was found a few times. V and J are TRBV7-2 and TRBJ2-7; no definite D call. The end of the DNA fits TRBJ2-5 better, so the J call may be wrong. CDR1 and CDR2 from the germline V gene are SGHTA and FQGNSA. The CDR3 has 11 residues. CDR3 coding DNA: TGTGCCAGCAGCTTGGCGCGGACCCAGTACTTC. As protein: CASSLARTQYF.

This clonotype was counted only a few times. The chain's CDR3 is CSARAPEHQTYNEQFF. Here the CDR3 DNA reads TGCAGTGCTAGAGCCCCGGAACACCAAACCTACAATGAGCAGTTCTTC. The V call is TRBV20-1, the J call TRBJ2-1, with D unresolved. The CDR3 length is 16 residues. The V and J ends lost 1 base and 2 bases respectively, with 15 bases between them. Per germline, CDR1 DFQATT and CDR2 SNEGSKA (reference sequence).

The chain joins TRBV6-2 or TRBV6-3 to TRBJ2-5; 8 bases map to TRBD1. Germline CDR1 and CDR2: MNHEY and SVGEGT. This CDR3 region has 12 residues. V lost 10 bases and J lost 5; bases outside the gene matches: 6. In DNA, the CDR3 is TGTGCCACCCAGGGGGCGTGGGAGACCCAGTACTTC. This codes for CATQGAWETQYF.

This chain connects TRBV6-1 to TRBJ1-5; D gene ambiguous. The CDR3 is 14 amino acids. Germline-derived CDR1 and CDR2 are MNHNS and SASEGT. V dropped 0 bases and J dropped 0 bases, with 3 bases sitting between them. The CDR3 loop is CASSEASSNQPQHF. Here the CDR3 DNA reads TGTGCCAGCAGTGAAGCTAGTAGCAATCAGCCCCAGCATTTT.

The V call is TRBV28, the J call TRBJ1-1, with D maybe TRBD1 (5 bases). V lost 1 base to trimming and J lost 1 base, with 10 bases between them. The CDR3 contains 15 residues. Germline CDR1 MDHEN, CDR2 SYDVKM. The CDR3 loop reads CASSLSGEGNTEAFF. Here the CDR3 DNA reads TGTGCCAGCAGTTTATCGGGGGAGGGGAACACTGAAGCTTTCTTT. Full variable domain (rest looked up from reference TRBV28 and TRBJ1-1): DVKVTQSSRYLVKRTGEKVFLECVQDMDHENMFWYRQDPGLGLRLIYFSYDVKMKEKGDIPEGYSVSREKKERFSLILESASTNQTSMYLCASSLSGEGNTEAFFGQGTRLTVV.

The V call is TRBV29-1, the J call TRBJ2-4; 7 nucleotides line up with TRBD1. With the DNA end fitting TRBJ2-7 better, the J assignment may be wrong. This CDR3 comprises 15 residues. Germline V CDR1 and CDR2: SQVTM, ANQGSEA. The DNA for the CDR3 is TGCAGCGTTGAATTAGCAGGGGGTAGCCACTGCGAGCAGTACTTC. Amino acid sequence: CSVELAGGSHCEQYF.

This sequence joins TRBV20-1 and TRBJ1-1; D ambiguous. The CDR3 spans 11 residues. V dropped 2 bases and J dropped 6 bases, with 7 bases sitting between them. Germline V gives CDR1 DFQATT, CDR2 SNEGSKA (reference sequence). The CDR3 DNA reads TGCAGTGCTAGACGCATACCTGAAGCTTTCTTT. The encoded protein is CSARRIPEAFF.

The CDR3 region is CSGGQRTNTEAFF. CDR3 DNA: TGCAGCGGGGGACAGCGGACGAACACTGAAGCTTTCTTT. This sequence joins TRBV29-1 and TRBJ1-1; TRBD1 matches 7 bases. Germline CDR1 SQVTM, CDR2 ANQGSEA. After removal of 7 bases from V and 1 base from J, the junction contained 6 bases not matched to a gene. The CDR3 runs to 13 residues.

This chain connects TRBV27 to TRBJ1-2; D is uncertain. From germline, CDR1 is MNHEY and CDR2 SMNVEV (reference sequence). The CDR3 totals 15 residues. V dropped 0 bases and J dropped 0 bases, with 8 bases sitting between them. The CDR3 region is CASSLSPGPNYGYTF. DNA for the CDR3: TGTGCCAGCAGTTTATCCCCAGGTCCTAACTATGGCTACACCTTC.

This chain joins TRBV11-2 and TRBJ2-5, with D unresolved. The CDR3 contains 12 residues. The V gene lost 3 bases and the J gene lost 5 bases, with 7 bases spanning the gap. Germline CDR1 and CDR2: SGHAT and FQNNGV. CDR3 loop: CASSFMFETQYF. The CDR3 DNA sequence: TGTGCCAGCAGCTTTATGTTCGAGACCCAGTACTTC.

The CDR3 DNA reads as TGTGCCAGCAGCCTCGGGACAGGGCACTACGAGCAGTACTTC. It yields the protein CASSLGTGHYEQYF. The V gene is TRBV7-9, the J gene TRBJ2-7; 9 bases line up with TRBD1. The V gene's germline CDR1 is SEHNR and CDR2 FQNEAQ (reference sequence). V was clipped by 5 bases and J by 3 bases; unmatched bases: 5. The CDR3 is made up of 14 amino acids.

The chain has TRBV7-9 and TRBJ2-7; D remains ambiguous. The CDR3 length is 13 residues. Germline values: CDR1 SEHNR, CDR2 FQNEAQ (reference sequence). V lost 5 bases and J lost 5, with 13 bases in between. In nucleotides, the CDR3 is TGTGCCAGCAGCCCTCCCCTGTCCCACGAGCAGTACTTC. This codes for CASSPPLSHEQYF.

The gene calls are TRBV3-1 and TRBJ2-7; weak D call: TRBD1 (5 bases). The CDR3 runs to 12 residues. Germline CDR1 is LGHDT and CDR2 is YNNKEL (reference sequence). V lost 0 bases, J lost 7 bases, and 7 bases lay in between. The CDR3 spells CASSQEGREQYF. DNA of the CDR3: TGTGCCAGCAGCCAAGAGGGGCGGGAGCAGTACTTC.